Presented here are 31 T cell receptor beta chains from one specimen sequenced in a study of T cell repertoires in cytomegalovirus infection. A single record per CDR3 protein comes from TCRdb applying MiXCR to the reads. The table includes some 920,000 distinct CDR3 sequences, around 32% detected once. These receptors are not linked to any known antigen. Sequencing used cultured CD8+ T cells from PBMCs, obtained from culture after CMV antigen stimulation. Every receptor here comes from a human donor in good health (CMV status not recorded). Some clones in this sample may be carry-over from other donors' samples.

This clonotype was recorded once. At one boundary the junction diverges from the germline segment, which might be a read error. The rearrangement joins TRBV7-9 to TRBJ1-1; TRBD1 agrees at 7 bases. Germline V gene data show CDR1 as SEHNR and CDR2 as FQNEAQ (reference sequence). The CDR3 runs to 16 residues. The CDR3 DNA follows: TGTGCCAGCAGCTTACCCGAGACAGGGTCCAACATTGAAGCTTTCTTT. Translation: CASSLPETGSNIEAFF.

The rearrangement links TRBV24-1 to TRBJ2-3; D unresolved. This CDR3 spans 16 amino acids. Trimming cost V 2 bases and J 3 bases, with 14 bases left between them. CDR1 and CDR2 from the germline V gene are KGHDR and SFDVKD. CDR3 bases: TGTGCCACCAGTGATTCCCGTTTTGGGCGTACAGATACGCAGTATTTT. Translating it yields CATSDSRFGRTDTQYF.

The chain links TRBV12-3 or TRBV12-4 to TRBJ2-1; D is perhaps TRBD2 (5 bases). Trimming left V 6 bases short and J 4 bases short, with 22 bases between. The CDR3 contains 17 residues. The CDR3, as DNA: TGTGCCAGCAGCCATCCCTACCGGGGTCATTCGTACAATGAGCAGTTCTTC. It translates to CASSHPYRGHSYNEQFF.

In this sample, this clonotype turned up a few times. This chain joins TRBV15 and TRBJ2-1, with D perhaps TRBD1 (6 bases). CDR1 is LNHNV, CDR2 YYDKDF, per germline (reference sequence). V lost 1 base, J lost 3 bases, and 13 bases lay in between. This CDR3 is 16 amino acids long. The chain's CDR3 is CATSRGRQDLYNEQFF. The CDR3 DNA sequence: TGTGCCACCAGCAGAGGAAGACAGGATCTCTACAATGAGCAGTTCTTC.

The V and J genes are TRBV19 and TRBJ2-2; D gene ambiguous. Between the trimmed V and J ends, which lost 9 bases and 5 bases, there was a span of 7 bases. This CDR3 comprises 11 residues. CDR1 LNHDA and CDR2 SQIVND come from the germline V gene (reference sequence). The CDR3 DNA sequence: TGTGCCAGCCATCATACCGGGGAGCTGTTTTTT. Amino acids: CASHHTGELFF.

The chain links TRBV4-2 to TRBJ2-1; TRBD2 aligns across 11 bases. Unmatched junction bases numbered 4, after V lost 4 bases and J lost 2 bases. Germline V CDR1 and CDR2: LGHNA, YNFKEQ. This CDR3 region has 16 residues. CDR3 sequence: CASSPTSGRTYNEQFF. The CDR3 DNA reads TGTGCCAGCAGCCCTACTAGCGGGAGAACCTACAATGAGCAGTTCTTC.

Only a few counts were recorded for this clonotype. The V call is TRBV6-2 or TRBV6-3, the J call TRBJ2-5, with 7 nucleotides matching TRBD2. Unmatched junction bases numbered 9, after V lost 0 bases and J lost 5 bases. Germline V gene data show CDR1 as MNHEY and CDR2 as SVGEGT. This CDR3 spans 16 amino acids. The CDR3 protein is CASSYSVEAGPETQYF. The CDR3 region has the DNA TGTGCCAGCAGTTACTCTGTTGAAGCGGGGCCGGAGACCCAGTACTTC.

This clonotype was counted between two and nine times. This rearrangement joins TRBV6-1 to TRBJ2-1, with a possible D match to TRBD2 (5 bases). V dropped 6 bases and J dropped 7 bases, with 16 bases sitting between them. In germline, CDR1 is MNHNS, CDR2 SASEGT. This CDR3 spans 14 amino acids. Written as DNA, the CDR3 is TGTGCCAGCAGCTCCGGACTGCGCTTGAATGAGCAGTTCTTC. Its translation: CASSSGLRLNEQFF.

The rearrangement joins TRBV10-3 to TRBJ2-2; the D is unclear. This CDR3 spans 14 amino acids. V lost 4 bases and J 1 base, leaving 7 bases between the germline ends. Germline V lookup: CDR1 ENHRY, CDR2 SYGVKD. Here the CDR3 DNA reads TGTGCCATCAGTGGCCCCGTGAACACCGGGGAGCTGTTTTTT. It specifies CAISGPVNTGELFF.

The chain carries TRBV29-1 and TRBJ2-5; weak D call: TRBD2 (5 bases). Per the germline V gene, CDR1 is SQVTM and CDR2 is ANQGSEA. This CDR3 comprises 12 residues. V was trimmed by 3 bases and J by 3 bases, leaving 8 bases between them. The CDR3 bases are TGCAGCGTTGAGGGAGAGGAAGAGACCCAGTACTTC. Protein sequence: CSVEGEEETQYF. The entire variable domain, with the rest obtained from reference TRBV29-1 and TRBJ2-5, is as follows: SAVISQKPSRDICQRGTSLTIQCQVDSQVTMMFWYRQQPGQSLTLIATANQGSEATYESGFVIDKFPISRPNLTFSTLTVSNMSPEDSSIYLCSVEGEEETQYFGPGTRLLVL.

The genes are TRBV7-9 and TRBJ1-5, with no clear D. With 6 bases removed from V and 0 bases from J, the gap between germline ends came to 12 bases. Germline-derived CDR1 and CDR2 are SEHNR and FQNEAQ (reference sequence). This CDR3 is 15 amino acids long. In nucleotides, the CDR3 is TGTGCCAGCAGACTAGGTCGGGATAGCAATCAGCCCCAGCATTTT. It specifies CASRLGRDSNQPQHF.

The V and J genes are TRBV6-1 and TRBJ1-1; no firm D call. CDR1 and CDR2 from the germline V gene are MNHNS and SASEGT. Trimming shortened V by 2 bases and J by 0 bases, and 4 bases separated the two germline ends. The CDR3 totals 13 residues. The CDR3 loop is CASSENMNTEAFF. CDR3 in DNA: TGTGCCAGCAGTGAAAATATGAACACTGAAGCTTTCTTT.

The CDR3 here is CASSPAGGAVLTDTQYF. The DNA for the CDR3 is TGTGCCAGCAGTCCTGCCGGGGGGGCCGTTCTAACAGATACGCAGTATTTT. This chain links TRBV12-3 or TRBV12-4 with TRBJ2-3; 8 nucleotides match TRBD2. The CDR3 consists of 17 residues. V gave up 5 bases and J gave up 3 bases; unmatched junction bases: 13.

This clonotype was detected only a few times. This chain connects TRBV7-9 to TRBJ2-5; D is possibly TRBD1 or TRBD2 (6 bases each). Germline V gene sequence: CDR1 SEHNR, CDR2 FQNEAQ (reference sequence). The CDR3 spans 15 residues. Trimming stripped 7 bases from V and 4 bases from J, with 19 bases between. CDR3 amino acids: CASTVVEGGLETQYF. As DNA, the CDR3 is TGTGCCAGCACCGTTGTGGAGGGGGGCTTAGAGACCCAGTACTTC.

The chain recombines TRBV20-1 with TRBJ2-3; TRBD1 might be the D (6 bases). This CDR3 has 18 amino acids. With 0 bases removed from V and 2 bases from J, the gap between germline ends came to 21 bases. Germline V lookup: CDR1 DFQATT, CDR2 SNEGSKA (reference sequence). The CDR3 region is CSARDRNRALSPTDTQYF. CDR3 DNA sequence: TGCAGTGCTAGAGATAGGAACAGGGCACTGTCACCCACAGATACGCAGTATTTT.

In this sample, this clonotype turned up a few times. The chain carries TRBV7-9 and TRBJ2-3; 12 positions match TRBD2. Germline values: CDR1 SEHNR, CDR2 FQNEAQ (reference sequence). The V segment lost 10 bases and the J segment 2 bases; nucleotides outside the gene matches: 22. This CDR3 has 20 amino acids. CDR3 DNA: TGTGCCACCCTGCCGGGTGAGCTAGCGGGGGGGACTTCATTCACAGATACGCAGTATTTT. Translated: CATLPGELAGGTSFTDTQYF. Full variable domain (remainder filled in from reference TRBV7-9 and TRBJ2-3): DTGVSQNPRHKITKRGQNVTFRCDPISEHNRLYWYRQTLGQGPEFLTYFQNEAQLEKSRLLSDRFSAERPKGSFSTLEIQRTEQGDSAMYLCATLPGELAGGTSFTDTQYFGPGTRLTVL.

This clonotype was counted many times. V is TRBV6-6 and J is TRBJ2-2; 14 positions match TRBD2. The V and J ends lost 5 bases and 4 bases, in that order; junction bases with no gene match: 6. Germline CDR1 is MNHNY and CDR2 is SVGAGI (reference sequence). The CDR3 sequence is 17 residues long. CDR3 amino acids: CASSQTSGGAGTGELFF. CDR3 DNA sequence: TGTGCCAGCAGTCAGACTAGCGGGGGGGCGGGCACCGGGGAGCTGTTTTTT.

This clonotype was observed a handful of times. The genes are TRBV7-9 and TRBJ2-1; the D gene is possibly TRBD1 (6 bases). The CDR3 sequence is 17 residues long. In germline, CDR1 is SEHNR, CDR2 FQNEAQ (reference sequence). V was cut by 5 bases and J by 0 bases, with 17 bases left in between. CDR3 in DNA: TGTGCCAGCAGCGACGAATGGCAGGGGAGCTCCTACAATGAGCAGTTCTTC. This gives the protein CASSDEWQGSSYNEQFF.

The rearrangement joins TRBV7-9 to TRBJ1-5, with no clear D. Trimming removed 1 base at V and 6 bases at J, with 13 bases between. The CDR3 contains 15 residues. Germline V gives CDR1 SEHNR, CDR2 FQNEAQ (reference sequence). The CDR3 DNA reads TGTGCCAGCAGCTTAGTGGGTACCCGGACTCAGCCCCAGCATTTT. This translates into CASSLVGTRTQPQHF.

This clonotype was observed a handful of times. The V and J genes are TRBV7-9 and TRBJ2-2; D might be TRBD2 (5 bases). The CDR3 covers 17 residues. The V gene's germline CDR1 is SEHNR and CDR2 FQNEAQ (reference sequence). V was pared by 5 bases and J by 3 bases, with 19 bases between. CDR3 protein: CASSPWGERRYTGELFF. The CDR3 nucleotides are TGTGCCAGCAGCCCCTGGGGAGAGCGGAGGTACACCGGGGAGCTGTTTTTT.

The chain combines TRBV6-2 or TRBV6-3 with TRBJ2-1; tentatively, D is TRBD1 or TRBD2 (5 bases each). This CDR3 contains 16 residues. In germline, CDR1 is MNHEY, CDR2 SVGEGT. The germline V and J ends were trimmed by 7 bases and 5 bases, with 21 bases remaining between them. The CDR3 is CASIRSWRLGHNEQFF. The CDR3 DNA sequence: TGTGCCAGCATCCGGTCTTGGAGGTTGGGGCACAATGAGCAGTTCTTC.

V gene TRBV14 combines with J gene TRBJ2-5; D unclear. The CDR3 is 12 amino acids. Germline V gives CDR1 SGHDN, CDR2 FVKESK. Trimming cost V 2 bases and J 5 bases, with 6 bases left between them. The CDR3 region has the DNA TGTGCCAGCAGCCAAACATTGGAGACCCAGTACTTC. It is translated as CASSQTLETQYF.

The J gene is TRBJ2-3, the V gene TRBV12-5; D assignment may be TRBD1 or TRBD2 (6 bases each). CDR1 is LGHNT, CDR2 FRNRAP, per germline. The V gene lost 0 bases and the J gene lost 4 bases, with 17 bases spanning the gap. This CDR3 region has 17 residues. CDR3 in amino acids: CASGLVPEGGPSDTQYF. The CDR3 DNA reads as TGTGCTAGTGGTTTGGTACCTGAAGGGGGGCCTTCAGATACGCAGTATTTT.

This clonotype was counted a single time. One base away lies a much larger clone, so this may be a sequencing read error. This sequence joins TRBV7-2 and TRBJ1-1; D unclear. The CDR3 runs to 15 residues. Germline CDR1 is SGHTA and CDR2 is FQGNSA. The CDR3 DNA sequence: TGTGTCAGCAGCTTTAGGACGTTACTGAACACTGAAGCTTTCTTT. It is translated as CVSSFRTLLNTEAFF.

J is TRBJ1-1 and V is TRBV18, with 7 positions matching TRBD1. The V segment lost 3 bases and the J segment 5 bases; nucleotides outside the gene matches: 9. The CDR3 is 15 residues long. CDR1 is KGHSH, CDR2 LQKENI, per germline. CDR3 amino acids: CASSPTQGVGTEAFF. CDR3 bases: TGTGCCAGCTCACCGACCCAGGGGGTCGGGACTGAAGCTTTCTTT.

In regard to this clonotype: This sequence may be a read error, since a much larger clone differs from it by one base. The J gene is TRBJ2-3, the V gene TRBV4-1; D is possibly TRBD1 or TRBD2 (5 bases each). There are 16 residues in the CDR3. From germline, CDR1 is MGHRA and CDR2 YSYEKL. CDR3 DNA sequence: TGTGCCAGCAGCCAAGATGGGGCTAGCCATAGTTTCGCGCAGTATTTT. Translating gives CASSQDGASHSFAQYF.

This clonotype was observed a handful of times. The rearrangement joins TRBV27 to TRBJ2-6, with D possibly being TRBD1 (6 bases). The CDR3 is made up of 15 amino acids. Germline loops: CDR1 MNHEY, CDR2 SMNVEV (reference sequence). Trimming stripped 6 bases from V and 3 bases from J, with 12 bases between. DNA for the CDR3: TGTGCCAGCAGGGATACAGGGTTTGGGGCCAACGTCCTGACTTTC. Amino acid sequence: CASRDTGFGANVLTF.

At least ten counts were recorded for this clonotype. J is TRBJ2-1 and V is TRBV12-3 or TRBV12-4, with 10 bases aligning to TRBD1. The J segment lost 9 bases and the V segment lost 5 bases, leaving 13 bases of the junction unmatched. The CDR3 is made up of 16 amino acids. The CDR3 protein is CASSVLGTGVLGEQFF. In nucleotides, the CDR3 is TGTGCCAGCAGTGTGTTGGGGACAGGGGTCCTTGGTGAGCAGTTCTTC.

J is TRBJ1-1 and V is TRBV20-1; D unresolved. CDR3 length: 14 residues. Germline CDR1 DFQATT, CDR2 SNEGSKA (reference sequence). V shed 3 bases and J shed 0 bases, with 11 bases lying between them. The CDR3 nucleotides read TGCAGTGCTAGCCAGGTTTACATGAACACTGAAGCTTTCTTT. Amino acids: CSASQVYMNTEAFF.

The chain recombines TRBV5-4 with TRBJ1-6, with no clear D. Germline assignment: CDR1 SGHNT and CDR2 YYREEE (reference sequence). V was cut by 4 bases and J by 6 bases, with 14 bases left in between. The CDR3 spans 15 residues. CDR3 DNA: TGTGCCAGCAGCCATCCGGACTTTGTTAATTCACCCCTCCACTTT. Amino acids: CASSHPDFVNSPLHF. Complete variable domain (other parts from reference TRBV5-4 and TRBJ1-6): ETGVTQSPTHLIKTRGQQVTLRCSSQSGHNTVSWYQQALGQGPQFIFQYYREEENGRGNFPPRFSGLQFPNYSSELNVNALELDDSALYLCASSHPDFVNSPLHFGNGTRLTVT.

The J gene is TRBJ2-5, the V gene TRBV7-9; D not certain. CDR1 SEHNR and CDR2 FQNEAQ come from the germline V gene (reference sequence). V was shortened by 1 base and J by 9 bases, with 12 bases between the two germline ends. CDR3 length: 13 amino acids. CDR3 sequence reads: CASSLVGKMAQYF. The CDR3 DNA follows: TGTGCCAGCAGCTTAGTAGGCAAAATGGCCCAGTACTTC.